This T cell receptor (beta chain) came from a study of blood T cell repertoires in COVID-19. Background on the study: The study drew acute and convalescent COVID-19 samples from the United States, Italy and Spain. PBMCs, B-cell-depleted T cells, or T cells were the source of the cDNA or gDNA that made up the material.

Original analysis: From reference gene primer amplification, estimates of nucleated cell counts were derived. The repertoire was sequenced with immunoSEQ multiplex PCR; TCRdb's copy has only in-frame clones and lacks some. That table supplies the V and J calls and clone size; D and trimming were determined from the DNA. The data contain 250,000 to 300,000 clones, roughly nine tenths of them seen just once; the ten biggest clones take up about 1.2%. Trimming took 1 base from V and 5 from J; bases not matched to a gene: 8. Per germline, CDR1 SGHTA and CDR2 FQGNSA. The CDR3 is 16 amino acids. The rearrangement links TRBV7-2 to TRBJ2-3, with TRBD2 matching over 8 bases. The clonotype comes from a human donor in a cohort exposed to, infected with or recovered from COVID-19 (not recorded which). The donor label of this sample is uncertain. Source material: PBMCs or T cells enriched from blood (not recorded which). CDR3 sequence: CASSLDRSGGGDTQYF. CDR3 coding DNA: TGTGCCAGCAGCTTAGACAGGAGCGGGGGTGGAGATACGCAGTATTTT.